The rows below give T cell receptor beta chains drawn from one sample of a study of T-cell reconstitution after alpha-beta-depleted transplantation in children. TCRdb reprocessed the PCR reads via MiXCR and lists one record per CDR3 protein. The sample records about 1,000,000 distinct CDR3 sequences, roughly 29% being singletons. Sequenced material: PBMCs, mostly from graft donor cells, taken 360 days after TCRalphabeta/CD19-depleted stem cell transplant. The receptor set was obtained from a boy in the first two years of life who had a stem cell transplant for SCID, so the T cells may come from the graft donor. CDR3s include the opening cysteine and the closing phenylalanine or tryptophan. A D gene is named only where the DNA matches it firmly. Some rows have no size entry. The others give once, few or many, or a class for an expanded clone.

v_call: TRBV6-5
j_call: TRBJ2-7
clone_size: .
d_call: .
cdr3_aa: CASSYSQDISYEQYF
cdr3_nt: TGTGCCAGCAGTTACTCACAGGATATTTCCTACGAGCAGTACTTC

v_call: TRBV7-3
j_call: TRBJ2-5
clone_size: .
d_call: .
cdr3_aa: CASSPRGTLKTQYF
cdr3_nt: TGTGCCAGCAGCCCCCGGGGGACTCTGAAGACCCAGTACTTC

v_call: TRBV5-1
j_call: TRBJ2-3
clone_size: .
d_call: .
cdr3_aa: CASSSSPGKGPDTQYF
cdr3_nt: TGCGCCAGCAGCTCCTCCCCCGGAAAGGGGCCAGATACGCAGTATTTT

v_call: TRBV5-1
j_call: TRBJ2-2
clone_size: .
d_call: .
cdr3_aa: CASSLGQMFAGELFF
cdr3_nt: TGCGCCAGCAGCTTGGGACAAATGTTCGCCGGGGAGCTGTTTTTT

v_call: TRBV5-1
j_call: TRBJ2-2
clone_size: .
d_call: .
cdr3_aa: CASSLLVAPNTGELFF
cdr3_nt: TGCGCCAGCAGCTTGTTGGTGGCCCCGAACACCGGGGAGCTGTTTTTT

v_call: TRBV12-3/TRBV12-4
j_call: TRBJ1-1
clone_size: few
d_call: .
cdr3_aa: CASSRGPMNTEAFF
cdr3_nt: TGTGCCAGCAGTCGGGGACCCATGAACACTGAAGCTTTCTTT

v_call: TRBV20-1
j_call: TRBJ2-5
clone_size: few
d_call: .
cdr3_aa: CSAREGGRPETQYF
cdr3_nt: TGCAGTGCTAGAGAGGGCGGTCGTCCAGAGACCCAGTACTTC

v_call: TRBV4-2
j_call: TRBJ2-6
clone_size: few
d_call: .
cdr3_aa: CASSQDPEGAGANVLTF
cdr3_nt: TGTGCCAGCAGCCAAGATCCCGAGGGCGCTGGGGCCAACGTCCTGACTTTC

v_call: TRBV7-9
j_call: TRBJ2-5
clone_size: .
d_call: TRBD1
cdr3_aa: CASSSGQAKETQYF
cdr3_nt: TGTGCCAGCAGCTCGGGACAGGCAAAAGAGACCCAGTACTTC

v_call: TRBV4-2
j_call: TRBJ2-3
clone_size: .
d_call: TRBD2
cdr3_aa: CASSQWASGSGEDTQYF
cdr3_nt: TGTGCCAGCAGCCAATGGGCTTCGGGCAGCGGGGAGGATACGCAGTATTTT

v_call: TRBV5-1
j_call: TRBJ2-7
clone_size: .
d_call: .
cdr3_aa: CASSLEGGTEQYF
cdr3_nt: TGCGCCAGCAGCTTGGAGGGAGGAACCGAGCAGTACTTC

v_call: TRBV18
j_call: TRBJ2-7
clone_size: .
d_call: .
cdr3_aa: CASSPRDLGSRPYYEQYF
cdr3_nt: TGTGCCAGCTCACCACGGGACCTGGGCAGCAGACCCTACTACGAGCAGTACTTC

v_call: TRBV27
j_call: TRBJ2-6
clone_size: .
d_call: .
cdr3_aa: CASSPGTDIWANVLTF
cdr3_nt: TGTGCCAGCAGTCCCGGCACGGATATCTGGGCCAACGTCCTGACTTTC

v_call: TRBV10-3
j_call: TRBJ1-6
clone_size: .
d_call: TRBD1
cdr3_aa: CATGTGSSYNSPLHF
cdr3_nt: TGTGCCACCGGGACAGGGAGCTCCTATAATTCACCCCTCCACTTT

v_call: TRBV7-9
j_call: TRBJ2-1
clone_size: .
d_call: TRBD1
cdr3_aa: CASSFPGGNEQFF
cdr3_nt: TGTGCCAGCAGCTTTCCAGGGGGCAATGAGCAGTTCTTC

v_call: TRBV27
j_call: TRBJ1-5
clone_size: .
d_call: .
cdr3_aa: CASSPAGYSNQPQHF
cdr3_nt: TGTGCCAGCAGCCCCGCAGGTTATAGCAATCAGCCCCAGCATTTT

v_call: TRBV7-2
j_call: TRBJ2-7
clone_size: .
d_call: TRBD1
cdr3_aa: CASSTPRTGFYEQYF
cdr3_nt: TGTGCCAGCAGCACCCCCCGGACAGGGTTCTACGAGCAGTACTTC

v_call: TRBV18
j_call: TRBJ1-1
clone_size: few
d_call: TRBD1
cdr3_aa: CASSPRITGGTSNTEAFF
cdr3_nt: TGTGCCAGCTCACCACGGATCACAGGGGGTACTAGTAACACTGAAGCTTTCTTT

v_call: TRBV7-6
j_call: TRBJ2-5
clone_size: once
d_call: .
cdr3_aa: CASSVQNLMGETQYF
cdr3_nt: TGTGCCAGCAGCGTACAGAACCTCATGGGGGAGACCCAGTACTTC

v_call: TRBV5-1
j_call: TRBJ2-4
clone_size: .
d_call: TRBD2
cdr3_aa: CASSHTGTSVKNIQYF
cdr3_nt: TGCGCCAGCAGCCATACCGGGACTAGCGTCAAAAACATTCAGTACTTC

v_call: TRBV4-3
j_call: TRBJ2-1
clone_size: few
d_call: TRBD2
cdr3_aa: CASSQTPKRGVYNEQFF
cdr3_nt: TGCGCCAGCAGCCAAACACCTAAGCGGGGGGTCTACAATGAGCAGTTCTTC

v_call: TRBV20-1
j_call: TRBJ1-2
clone_size: .
d_call: .
cdr3_aa: CSARGKWGYTF
cdr3_nt: TGCAGTGCCCGGGGCAAGTGGGGCTACACCTTC

v_call: TRBV6-9
j_call: TRBJ2-5
clone_size: .
d_call: .
cdr3_aa: CASSYCGIPTPKETQYF
cdr3_nt: TGTGCCAGCAGTTATTGTGGGATTCCCACCCCAAAAGAGACCCAGTACTTC

v_call: TRBV4-2
j_call: TRBJ1-4
clone_size: few
d_call: .
cdr3_aa: CASSQGAGINEKLFF
cdr3_nt: TGTGCCAGCAGCCAAGGGGCAGGGATTAATGAAAAACTGTTTTTT

v_call: TRBV12-3/TRBV12-4
j_call: TRBJ2-3
clone_size: .
d_call: .
cdr3_aa: CASSNRGGTQYF
cdr3_nt: TGTGCCAGCAGCAACAGGGGAGGCACGCAGTATTTT

v_call: TRBV6-1
j_call: TRBJ2-3
clone_size: .
d_call: .
cdr3_aa: CASSRLVETDTQYF
cdr3_nt: TGTGCCAGCAGCCGACTAGTGGAGACAGATACGCAGTATTTT

v_call: TRBV4-1
j_call: TRBJ1-5
clone_size: few
d_call: .
cdr3_aa: CASSPPDRGQPQHF
cdr3_nt: TGCGCCAGCAGCCCCCCGGACAGAGGGCAGCCCCAGCATTTT

v_call: TRBV5-6
j_call: TRBJ1-5
clone_size: few
d_call: .
cdr3_aa: CASSTRDLIQPQHF
cdr3_nt: TGTGCCAGCAGTACCCGGGACCTTATACAGCCCCAGCATTTT

v_call: TRBV9
j_call: TRBJ1-1
clone_size: .
d_call: .
cdr3_aa: CASSEVPAGTNTEAFF
cdr3_nt: TGTGCCAGCAGCGAGGTCCCAGCAGGGACGAACACTGAAGCTTTCTTT

v_call: TRBV7-2
j_call: TRBJ2-1
clone_size: few
d_call: TRBD2
cdr3_aa: CASSLDGGGAYNEQFF
cdr3_nt: TGTGCCAGCAGCTTAGATGGCGGGGGGGCCTACAATGAGCAGTTCTTC

v_call: TRBV6-2/TRBV6-3
j_call: TRBJ2-7
clone_size: .
d_call: .
cdr3_aa: CASSRLPYEQYF
cdr3_nt: TGTGCCAGCAGTCGGCTGCCGTACGAGCAGTACTTC

v_call: TRBV25-1
j_call: TRBJ1-1
clone_size: few
d_call: .
cdr3_aa: CASSANRVRTEAFF
cdr3_nt: TGTGCCAGCAGTGCCAACAGGGTCAGAACTGAAGCTTTCTTT

v_call: TRBV24-1
j_call: TRBJ2-5
clone_size: few
d_call: TRBD1
cdr3_aa: CATSEPLQGQETQYF
cdr3_nt: TGTGCCACCAGTGAGCCCCTACAGGGGCAAGAGACCCAGTACTTC

v_call: TRBV28
j_call: TRBJ2-7
clone_size: .
d_call: .
cdr3_aa: CASSLGTVDDEQYF
cdr3_nt: TGTGCCAGCAGTTTAGGGACGGTGGATGACGAGCAGTACTTC

v_call: TRBV7-2
j_call: TRBJ2-3
clone_size: few
d_call: .
cdr3_aa: CASSLGRLDTDTQYF
cdr3_nt: TGTGCCAGCAGCTTAGGACGACTAGACACAGATACGCAGTATTTT

v_call: TRBV5-6
j_call: TRBJ2-3
clone_size: .
d_call: .
cdr3_aa: CASSLMGQGSDTQYF
cdr3_nt: TGTGCCAGCAGCTTGATGGGGCAGGGATCAGATACGCAGTATTTT

v_call: TRBV7-2
j_call: TRBJ2-5
clone_size: .
d_call: .
cdr3_aa: CASSHGQYQETQYF
cdr3_nt: TGTGCCAGCAGCCACGGACAGTACCAAGAGACCCAGTACTTC